The source of this T cell receptor (beta chain) is a study of cytomegalovirus exposure and HLA in healthy donors. Study context: Later, an analysis reported that the 120 or so validation repertoires had used the same platform as the roughly 700 first-cohort repertoires. Whole-study findings and limits: In a later analysis, first-cohort TCR clusters were found to tend to co-occur in the approximately 120 validation repertoires. Through in vitro validation, three CMV-associated chains were shown to be specific for CMV antigens. The study recorded 160 or so TCR beta chains that were cytomegalovirus-associated.

Data came from immunoSEQ multiplex PCR; TCRdb stores just in-frame clones and leaves some out. Here the sample spans some 210,000 clones, around 87% being singletons. Germline V gene lookup returns CDR1 MNHNS and CDR2 SASEGT. The V end lost 6 bases, the J end lost 0 bases, and 3 bases lay between the germline ends. The CDR3 consists of 11 residues. This clone was observed a few times. Its antigen is unknown. This chain connects TRBV6-1 to TRBJ2-7, with D unclear. The sequencing sample was made of PBMCs. The clonotype comes from a woman between 18 and 30 years old in good health and CMV-seropositive. The CDR3 DNA reads as TGTGCCAGCAGCTTCTCCTACGAGCAGTACTTC. Translated: CASSFSYEQYF.